This T cell receptor (beta chain) comes out of a study of blood T cell repertoires in COVID-19. On the study more broadly: The study drew acute and convalescent COVID-19 samples from the United States, Italy and Spain. The cDNA or gDNA used as material had been derived from T cells, B-cell-depleted T cells, or PBMCs.

In the authors' methods: The authors estimated nucleated cell counts from reference gene primer amplification. Using immunoSEQ multiplex PCR, the repertoire was profiled, and TCRdb retains in-frame clones only, with some absent. V and J calls and clone size are those listed in that table; D and trimming were worked out from the DNA. This table has roughly 320,000 clones, around 85% appearing once. Trimming cost V 6 bases and J 0 bases; bases outside gene matches: 7. CDR1 is LGHDT, CDR2 YNNKEL, per germline (reference sequence). The CDR3 covers 15 residues. This sequence originates from a human donor in a cohort sampled during active COVID-19. The chain has TRBV3-1 (or the pseudogene TRBV3-2) and TRBJ1-1, with 7 positions matching TRBD1. The sequenced sample consisted of peripheral blood. The CDR3 spells CASRGDRVMNTEAFF. The DNA of the CDR3 is TGTGCCAGCAGGGGGGACAGAGTAATGAACACTGAAGCTTTCTTT.